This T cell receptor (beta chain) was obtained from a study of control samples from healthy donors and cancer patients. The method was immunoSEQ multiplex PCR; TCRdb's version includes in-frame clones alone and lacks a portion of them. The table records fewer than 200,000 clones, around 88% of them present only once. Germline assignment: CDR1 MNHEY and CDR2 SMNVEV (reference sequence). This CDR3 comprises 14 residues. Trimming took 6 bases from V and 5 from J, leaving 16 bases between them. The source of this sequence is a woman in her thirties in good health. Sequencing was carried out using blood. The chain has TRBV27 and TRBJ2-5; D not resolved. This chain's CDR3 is CASSAISPTETQYF. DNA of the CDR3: TGTGCCAGCAGCGCAATATCGCCGACGGAGACCCAGTACTTC.